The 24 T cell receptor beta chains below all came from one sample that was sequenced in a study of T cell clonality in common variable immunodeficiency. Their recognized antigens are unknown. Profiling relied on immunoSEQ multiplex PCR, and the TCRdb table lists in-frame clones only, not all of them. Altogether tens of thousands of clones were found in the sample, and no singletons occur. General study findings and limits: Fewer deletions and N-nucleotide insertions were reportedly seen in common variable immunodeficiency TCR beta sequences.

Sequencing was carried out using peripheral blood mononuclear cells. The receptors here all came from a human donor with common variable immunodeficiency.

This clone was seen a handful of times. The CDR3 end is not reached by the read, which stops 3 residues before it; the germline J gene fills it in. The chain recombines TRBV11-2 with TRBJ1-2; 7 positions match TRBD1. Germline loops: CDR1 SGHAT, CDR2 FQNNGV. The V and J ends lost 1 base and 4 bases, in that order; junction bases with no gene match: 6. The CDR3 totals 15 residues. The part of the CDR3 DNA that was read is TGTGCCAGCAGCTTAGGGTCGACAGGGCCCTATGGC. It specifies CASSLGSTGPYG. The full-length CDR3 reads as CASSLGSTGPYGYTF.

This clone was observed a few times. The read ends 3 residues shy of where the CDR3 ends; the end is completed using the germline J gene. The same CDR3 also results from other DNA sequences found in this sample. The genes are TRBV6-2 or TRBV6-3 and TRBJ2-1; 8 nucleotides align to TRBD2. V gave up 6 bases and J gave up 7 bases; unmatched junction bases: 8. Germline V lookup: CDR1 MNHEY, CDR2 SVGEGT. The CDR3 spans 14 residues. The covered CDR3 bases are TGTGCCAGCAGGGGCGGGGGGACTGGGAATGAG. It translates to CASRGGGTGNE. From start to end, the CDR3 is CASRGGGTGNEQFF.

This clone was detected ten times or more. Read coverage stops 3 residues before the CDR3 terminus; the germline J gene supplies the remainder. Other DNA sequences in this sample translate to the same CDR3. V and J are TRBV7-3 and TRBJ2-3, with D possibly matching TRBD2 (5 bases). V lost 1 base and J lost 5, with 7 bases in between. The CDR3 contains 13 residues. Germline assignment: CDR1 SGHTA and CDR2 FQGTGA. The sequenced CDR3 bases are TGTGCCAGCAGCTTAAGAGAGGGAGATACG. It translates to CASSLREGDT. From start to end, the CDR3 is CASSLREGDTQYF.

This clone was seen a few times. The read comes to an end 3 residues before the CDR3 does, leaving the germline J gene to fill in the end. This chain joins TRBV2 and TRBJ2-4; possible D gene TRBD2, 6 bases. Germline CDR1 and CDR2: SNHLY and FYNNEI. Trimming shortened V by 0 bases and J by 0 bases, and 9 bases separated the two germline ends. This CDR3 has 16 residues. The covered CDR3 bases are TGTGCCAGCAGTGAAGCGCGGGGCCTAGCCAAAAACATT. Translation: CASSEARGLAKNI. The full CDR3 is CASSEARGLAKNIQYF.

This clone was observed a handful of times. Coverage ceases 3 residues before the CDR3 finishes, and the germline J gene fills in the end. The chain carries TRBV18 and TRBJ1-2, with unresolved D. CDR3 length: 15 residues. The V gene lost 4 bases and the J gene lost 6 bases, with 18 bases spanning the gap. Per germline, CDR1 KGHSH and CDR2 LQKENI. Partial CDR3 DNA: TGTGCCAGCTCACAGAGCCAAGGGTTAAGGGATGGC. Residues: CASSQSQGLRDG. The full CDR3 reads CASSQSQGLRDGYTF.

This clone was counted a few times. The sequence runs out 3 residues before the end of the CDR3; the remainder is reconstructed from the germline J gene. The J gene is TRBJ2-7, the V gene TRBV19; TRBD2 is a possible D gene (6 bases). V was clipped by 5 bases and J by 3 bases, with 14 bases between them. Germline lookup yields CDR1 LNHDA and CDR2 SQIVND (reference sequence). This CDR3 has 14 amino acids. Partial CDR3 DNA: TGTGCCAGTAGTCCCCGGACGGACTACTACGAG. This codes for CASSPRTDYYE. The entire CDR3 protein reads CASSPRTDYYEQYF.

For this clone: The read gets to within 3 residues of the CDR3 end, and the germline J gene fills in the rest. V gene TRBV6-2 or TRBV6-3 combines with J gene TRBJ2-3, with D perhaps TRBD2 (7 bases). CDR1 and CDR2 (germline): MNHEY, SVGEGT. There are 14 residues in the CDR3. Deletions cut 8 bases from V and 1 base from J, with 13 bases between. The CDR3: CASGRGGRTDTQYF. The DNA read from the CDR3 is TGTGCCAGCGGGAGGGGGGGCCGCACAGATACG.

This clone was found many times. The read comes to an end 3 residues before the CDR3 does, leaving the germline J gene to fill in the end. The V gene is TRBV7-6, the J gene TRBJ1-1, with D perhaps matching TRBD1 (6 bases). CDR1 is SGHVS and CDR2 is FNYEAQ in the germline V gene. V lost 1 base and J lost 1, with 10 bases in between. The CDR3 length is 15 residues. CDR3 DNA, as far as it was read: TGTGCCAGCAGCTTAGTCCCAGGGGAGAACACTGAA. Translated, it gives CASSLVPGENTE. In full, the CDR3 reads CASSLVPGENTEAFF.

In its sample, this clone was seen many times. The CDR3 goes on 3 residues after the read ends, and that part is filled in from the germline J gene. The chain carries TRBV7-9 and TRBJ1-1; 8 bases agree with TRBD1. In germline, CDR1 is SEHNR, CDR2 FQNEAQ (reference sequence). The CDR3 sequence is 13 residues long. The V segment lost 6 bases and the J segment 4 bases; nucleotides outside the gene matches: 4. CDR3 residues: CASRTQGATEAFF. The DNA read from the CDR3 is TGTGCCAGCAGGACCCAGGGGGCCACTGAA.

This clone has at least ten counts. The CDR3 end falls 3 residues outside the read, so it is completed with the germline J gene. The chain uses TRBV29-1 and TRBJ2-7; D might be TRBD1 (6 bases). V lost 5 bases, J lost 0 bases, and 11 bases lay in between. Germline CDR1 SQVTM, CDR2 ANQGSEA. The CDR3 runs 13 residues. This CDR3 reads CSVNTGRSYEQYF. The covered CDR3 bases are TGCAGCGTTAACACAGGGCGCTCCTACGAG.

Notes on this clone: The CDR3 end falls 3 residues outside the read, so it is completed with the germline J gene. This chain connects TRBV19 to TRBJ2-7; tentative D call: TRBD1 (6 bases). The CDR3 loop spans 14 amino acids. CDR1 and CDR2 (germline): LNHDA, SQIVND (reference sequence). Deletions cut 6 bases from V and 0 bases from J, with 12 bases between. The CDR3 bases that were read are TGTGCCAGTAGCAAGCAGGGGAACTCCTACGAG. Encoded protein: CASSKQGNSYE. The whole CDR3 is CASSKQGNSYEQYF.

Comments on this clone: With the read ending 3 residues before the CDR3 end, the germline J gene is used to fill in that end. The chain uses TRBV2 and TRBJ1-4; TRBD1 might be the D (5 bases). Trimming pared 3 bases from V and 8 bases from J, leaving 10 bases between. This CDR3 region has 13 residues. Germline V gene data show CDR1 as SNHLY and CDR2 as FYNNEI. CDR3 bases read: TGTGCCAGCAGTGACCCGGGGGACGAAAAA. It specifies CASSDPGDEK. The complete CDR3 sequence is CASSDPGDEKLFF.

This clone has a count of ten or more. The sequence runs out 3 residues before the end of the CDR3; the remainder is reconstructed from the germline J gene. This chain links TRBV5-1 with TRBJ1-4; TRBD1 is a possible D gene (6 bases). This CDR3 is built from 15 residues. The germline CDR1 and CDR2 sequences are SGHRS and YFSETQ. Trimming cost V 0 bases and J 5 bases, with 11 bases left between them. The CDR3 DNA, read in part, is TGCGCCAGCAGCTTGGATAGGACAGTGAATGAAAAA. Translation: CASSLDRTVNEK. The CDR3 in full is CASSLDRTVNEKLFF.

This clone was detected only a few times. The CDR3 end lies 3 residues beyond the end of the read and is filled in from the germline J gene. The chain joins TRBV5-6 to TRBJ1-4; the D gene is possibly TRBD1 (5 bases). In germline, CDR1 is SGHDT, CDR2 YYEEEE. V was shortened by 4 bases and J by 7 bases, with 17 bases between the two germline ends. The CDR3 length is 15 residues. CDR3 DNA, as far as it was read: TGTGCCAGCAGCCCTGCCGCAGGGTTGGGTGAAAAA. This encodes CASSPAAGLGEK. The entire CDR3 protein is CASSPAAGLGEKLFF.

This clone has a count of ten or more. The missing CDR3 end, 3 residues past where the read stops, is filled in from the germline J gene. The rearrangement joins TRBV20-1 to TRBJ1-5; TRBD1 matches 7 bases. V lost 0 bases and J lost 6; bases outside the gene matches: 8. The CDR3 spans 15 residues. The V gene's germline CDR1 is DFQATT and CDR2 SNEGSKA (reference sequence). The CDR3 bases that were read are TGCAGTGCTAGAGATCCTTCAGGGGGGACTCAGCCC. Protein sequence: CSARDPSGGTQP. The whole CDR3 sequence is CSARDPSGGTQPQHF.

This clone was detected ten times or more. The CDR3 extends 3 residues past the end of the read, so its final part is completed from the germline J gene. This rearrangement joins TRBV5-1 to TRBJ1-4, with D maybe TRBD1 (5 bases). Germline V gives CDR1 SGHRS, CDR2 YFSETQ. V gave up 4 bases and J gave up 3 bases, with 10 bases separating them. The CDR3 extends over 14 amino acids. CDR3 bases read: TGCGCCAGCAGCCAGGGCGGAGCTAATGAAAAA. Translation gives CASSQGGANEK. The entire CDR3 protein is CASSQGGANEKLFF.

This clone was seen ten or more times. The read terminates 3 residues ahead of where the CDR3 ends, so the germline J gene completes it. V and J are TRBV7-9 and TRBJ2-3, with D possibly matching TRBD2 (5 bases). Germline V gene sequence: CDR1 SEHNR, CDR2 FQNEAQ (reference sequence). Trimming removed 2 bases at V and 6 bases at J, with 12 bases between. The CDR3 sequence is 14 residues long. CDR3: CASSLSRGGDTQYF. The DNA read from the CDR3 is TGTGCCAGCAGCTTATCACGGGGTGGTGATACG.

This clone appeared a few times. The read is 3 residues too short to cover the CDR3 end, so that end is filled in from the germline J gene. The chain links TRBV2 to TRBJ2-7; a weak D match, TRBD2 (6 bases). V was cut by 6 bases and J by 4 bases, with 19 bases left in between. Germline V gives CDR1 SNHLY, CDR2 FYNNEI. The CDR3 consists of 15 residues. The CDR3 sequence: CASRLGTRMLYEQYF. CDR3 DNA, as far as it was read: TGTGCCAGCAGACTCGGGACTCGGATGTTATACGAG.

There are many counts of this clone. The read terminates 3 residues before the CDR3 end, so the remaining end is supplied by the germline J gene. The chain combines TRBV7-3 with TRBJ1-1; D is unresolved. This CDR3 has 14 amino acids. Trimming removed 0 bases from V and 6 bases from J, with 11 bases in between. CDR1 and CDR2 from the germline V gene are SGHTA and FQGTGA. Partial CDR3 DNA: TGTGCCAGCAGCTTAACGTCAACAAGGGCTGAA. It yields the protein CASSLTSTRAE. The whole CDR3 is CASSLTSTRAEAFF. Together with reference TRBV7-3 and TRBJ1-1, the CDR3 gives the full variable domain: GAGVSQTPSNKVTEKGKYVELRCDPISGHTALYWYRQSLGQGPEFLIYFQGTGAADDSGLPNDRFFAVRPEGSVSTLKIQRTERGDSAVYLCASSLTSTRAEAFFGQGTRLTVV.

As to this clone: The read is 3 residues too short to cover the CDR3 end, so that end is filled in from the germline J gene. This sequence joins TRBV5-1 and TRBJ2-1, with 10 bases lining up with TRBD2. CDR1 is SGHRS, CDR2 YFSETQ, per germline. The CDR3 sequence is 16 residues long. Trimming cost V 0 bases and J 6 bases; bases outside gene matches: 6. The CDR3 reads CASSLEIASGGNEQFF. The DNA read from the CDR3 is TGCGCCAGCAGCTTGGAGATCGCTAGCGGGGGCAATGAG. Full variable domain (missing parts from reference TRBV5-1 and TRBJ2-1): KAGVTQTPRYLIKTRGQQVTLSCSPISGHRSVSWYQQTPGQGLQFLFEYFSETQRNKGNFPGRFSGRQFSNSRSEMNVSTLELGDSALYLCASSLEIASGGNEQFFGPGTRLTVL.

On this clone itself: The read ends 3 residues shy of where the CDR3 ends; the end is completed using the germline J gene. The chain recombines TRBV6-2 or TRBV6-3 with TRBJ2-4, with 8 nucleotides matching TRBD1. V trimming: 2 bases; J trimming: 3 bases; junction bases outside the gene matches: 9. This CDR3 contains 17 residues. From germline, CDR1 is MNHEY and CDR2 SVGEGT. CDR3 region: CASSYGWWGTGKNIQYF. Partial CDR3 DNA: TGTGCCAGCAGTTACGGGTGGTGGGGGACAGGCAAAAACATT.

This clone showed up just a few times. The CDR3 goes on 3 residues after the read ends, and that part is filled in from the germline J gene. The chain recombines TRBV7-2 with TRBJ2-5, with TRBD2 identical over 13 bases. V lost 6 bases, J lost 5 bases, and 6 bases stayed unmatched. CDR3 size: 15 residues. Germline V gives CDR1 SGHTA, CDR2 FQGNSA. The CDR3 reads CASRDTSGGVETQYF. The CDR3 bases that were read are TGTGCCAGCAGGGACACTAGCGGGGGGGTGGAGACC.

CDR3 amino acids: CASSRTGTRQETQYF. The covered CDR3 bases are TGTGCCAGTAGTAGAACAGGGACTAGGCAAGAGACC. V gene TRBV19 combines with J gene TRBJ2-5; 8 bases fit TRBD2. The read terminates 3 residues before the CDR3 end, so the remaining end is supplied by the germline J gene. The CDR3 runs to 15 residues. J was trimmed by 2 bases and V by 4 bases; bases with no gene match: 6. Germline CDR1 and CDR2: LNHDA and SQIVND (reference sequence).

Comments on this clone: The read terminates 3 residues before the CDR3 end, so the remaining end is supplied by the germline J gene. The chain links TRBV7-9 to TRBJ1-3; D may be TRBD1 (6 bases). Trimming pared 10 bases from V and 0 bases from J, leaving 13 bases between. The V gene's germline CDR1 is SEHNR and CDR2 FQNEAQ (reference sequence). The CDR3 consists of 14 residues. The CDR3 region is CATKRDTSGNTIYF. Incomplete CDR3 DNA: TGTGCCACCAAAAGGGACACCTCTGGAAACACC.